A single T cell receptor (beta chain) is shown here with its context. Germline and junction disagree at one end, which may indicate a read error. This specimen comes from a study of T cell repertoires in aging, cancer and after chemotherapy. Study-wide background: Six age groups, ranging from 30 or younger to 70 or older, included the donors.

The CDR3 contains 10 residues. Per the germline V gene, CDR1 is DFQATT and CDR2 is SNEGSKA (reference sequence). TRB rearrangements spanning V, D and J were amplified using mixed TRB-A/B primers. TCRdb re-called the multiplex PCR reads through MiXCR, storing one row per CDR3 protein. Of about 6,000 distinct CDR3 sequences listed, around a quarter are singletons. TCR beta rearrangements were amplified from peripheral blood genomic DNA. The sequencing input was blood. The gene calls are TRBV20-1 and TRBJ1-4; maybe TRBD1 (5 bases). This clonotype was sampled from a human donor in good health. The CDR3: CSARPGEKLF. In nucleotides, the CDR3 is TGCAGTGCTAGACCGGGGGAAAAACTGTTT.